Listed here are 31 T cell receptor beta chains from one sample, sequenced in a study of cytomegalovirus exposure and HLA in healthy donors. Profiled with immunoSEQ multiplex PCR; TCRdb holds only in-frame clones, not every one. Of over 150,000 clones detected, approximately 82% appear once; the ten largest clones hold 13%. What was sequenced was PBMCs. These receptors originate from a woman in her 30s in good health and CMV-seropositive.

The gene calls are TRBV5-1 and TRBJ2-7; 8 bases are shared with TRBD1. CDR3 length equals 14 residues. V gave up 3 bases and J gave up 4 bases; unmatched junction bases: 6. The germline gives CDR1 SGHRS, CDR2 YFSETQ. The CDR3 coding sequence is TGCGCCAGCAGCTCCGCGACAGGGGATTACGAGCAGTACTTC. Its translation: CASSSATGDYEQYF.

The rearrangement uses TRBV29-1 and TRBJ2-3, with D tentatively TRBD2 (5 bases). Trimming left V 4 bases short and J 3 bases short, with 14 bases between. The CDR3 sequence is 14 residues long. Germline CDR1 reads SQVTM; CDR2 reads ANQGSEA. The chain's CDR3 is CSVGRARGTDTQYF. For the CDR3, the DNA is TGCAGCGTTGGGAGAGCCCGAGGGACAGATACGCAGTATTTT.

This clone was recorded once. This rearrangement joins TRBV2 to TRBJ2-1; D is undetermined. The CDR3 sequence is 14 residues long. Germline V gene sequence: CDR1 SNHLY, CDR2 FYNNEI. Trimming cost V 4 bases and J 5 bases, with 12 bases left between them. The CDR3 here is CASSAPKLNNEQFF. The CDR3 DNA is TGTGCCAGCAGTGCCCCCAAACTTAACAATGAGCAGTTCTTC. The complete variable domain, with remaining parts taken from reference TRBV2 and TRBJ2-1, reads EPEVTQTPSHQVTQMGQEVILRCVPISNHLYFYWYRQILGQKVEFLVSFYNNEISEKSEIFDDQFSVERPDGSNFTLKIRSTKLEDSAMYFCASSAPKLNNEQFFGPGTRLTVL.

V gene TRBV19 combines with J gene TRBJ2-3, with 14 nucleotides matching TRBD2. This CDR3 has 15 amino acids. Germline CDR1 is LNHDA and CDR2 is SQIVND (reference sequence). The trim removed 6 bases at V and 1 base at J, leaving 0 bases unmatched. The CDR3 protein is CASRGLAGGTDTQYF. The CDR3 DNA reads TGTGCCAGTAGGGGACTAGCGGGAGGCACAGATACGCAGTATTTT.

The V and J genes are TRBV30 and TRBJ1-5; 7 bases are shared with TRBD1. V lost 0 bases and J lost 0; bases outside the gene matches: 2. The CDR3 has 15 amino acids. Germline lookup yields CDR1 GTSNPN and CDR2 SVGIG (reference sequence). CDR3 sequence (DNA): TGTGCCTGGAGTGTAGGGGGCTATAGCAATCAGCCCCAGCATTTT. Residues: CAWSVGGYSNQPQHF.

V gene TRBV7-2 combines with J gene TRBJ1-3, with D unresolved. Per the germline V gene, CDR1 is SGHTA and CDR2 is FQGNSA. This CDR3 spans 13 amino acids. V was cut by 1 base and J by 4 bases, with 5 bases left in between. CDR3 region: CASSLVSGNTIYF. The CDR3 nucleotides read TGTGCCAGCAGCTTAGTTTCGGGAAACACCATATATTTT.

V usage is TRBV28 and J usage is TRBJ2-1, with TRBD1 identical over 7 bases. Germline V gene data show CDR1 as MDHEN and CDR2 as SYDVKM. V lost 4 bases to trimming and J lost 3 bases; unmatched junction nucleotides: 12. CDR3 size: 17 residues. The CDR3 DNA is TGTGCCAGCAGTTCCCCCCGAGGACAGGACAACTACAATGAGCAGTTCTTC. It encodes CASSSPRGQDNYNEQFF. Complete variable domain (other parts from reference TRBV28 and TRBJ2-1): DVKVTQSSRYLVKRTGEKVFLECVQDMDHENMFWYRQDPGLGLRLIYFSYDVKMKEKGDIPEGYSVSREKKERFSLILESASTNQTSMYLCASSSPRGQDNYNEQFFGPGTRLTVL.

This clone has just a few counts. The chain links TRBV7-9 to TRBJ1-2, with 9 bases matching TRBD1. Germline trimming cut 5 bases from V and 8 bases from J; bases unmatched to any gene: 6. The CDR3 is 13 residues long. The germline gives CDR1 SEHNR, CDR2 FQNEAQ (reference sequence). CDR3 protein: CASSPWTGEGYTF. The CDR3 bases are TGTGCCAGCAGCCCATGGACAGGGGAAGGCTACACCTTC. Complete variable domain (other parts from reference TRBV7-9 and TRBJ1-2): DTGVSQNPRHKITKRGQNVTFRCDPISEHNRLYWYRQTLGQGPEFLTYFQNEAQLEKSRLLSDRFSAERPKGSFSTLEIQRTEQGDSAMYLCASSPWTGEGYTFGSGTRLTVV.

This chain uses TRBV2 with TRBJ1-4; D is unresolved. There are 12 residues in the CDR3. V lost 1 base, J lost 9 bases, and 6 bases lay in between. Per the germline V gene, CDR1 is SNHLY and CDR2 is FYNNEI. The CDR3 region has the DNA TGTGCCAGCAGTGAAGTTGGGCAAAAACTGTTTTTT. Residues: CASSEVGQKLFF.

V gene TRBV6-5 combines with J gene TRBJ2-5; a weak D match, TRBD1 (5 bases). CDR3 length equals 10 residues. V was shortened by 7 bases and J by 5 bases, with 5 bases between the two germline ends. Germline CDR1 MNHEY, CDR2 SVGAGI. CDR3 in amino acids: CASTGETQYF. In nucleotides, the CDR3 is TGTGCCAGCACAGGGGAGACCCAGTACTTC.

This chain uses TRBV5-1 with TRBJ1-2; tentatively, D is TRBD1 (5 bases). Germline V CDR1 and CDR2: SGHRS, YFSETQ. The CDR3 contains 14 residues. Trimming pared 4 bases from V and 2 bases from J, leaving 12 bases between. CDR3 in DNA: TGCGCCAGCAGCCGGGACGGAGGGAACTATGGCTACACCTTC. Its protein is CASSRDGGNYGYTF.

The V call is TRBV29-1, the J call TRBJ2-2; TRBD1 matches 10 bases. Germline CDR1 and CDR2: SQVTM and ANQGSEA. This CDR3 is built from 17 residues. V trimming: 7 bases; J trimming: 4 bases; junction bases outside the gene matches: 15. The CDR3 DNA follows: TGCAGCGGACGGACAGGGGGAAGCGATCCGACCACCGGGGAGCTGTTTTTT. Protein product: CSGRTGGSDPTTGELFF.

This clone occurred a few times. The rearrangement links TRBV2 to TRBJ2-7, with 9 bases fitting TRBD2. In germline, CDR1 is SNHLY, CDR2 FYNNEI. The CDR3 loop spans 15 amino acids. The ends lost 6 bases at V and 2 bases at J; junction bases unmatched: 8. The CDR3 sequence: CASRTGTSPTYEQYF. As DNA, the CDR3 is TGTGCCAGCAGGACCGGGACTAGCCCGACCTACGAGCAGTACTTC.

V and J are TRBV28 and TRBJ2-7; 7 bases agree with TRBD2. Trimming cost V 1 base and J 6 bases; bases outside gene matches: 9. The germline V gene has CDR1 MDHEN and CDR2 SYDVKM. The CDR3 is made up of 15 amino acids. CDR3 residues: CASSLSPGTNLEQYF. In DNA, the CDR3 is TGTGCCAGCAGTTTATCCCCCGGGACTAACCTCGAGCAGTACTTC.

J is TRBJ2-7 and V is TRBV28; D is perhaps TRBD1 (6 bases). CDR1 and CDR2 from the germline V gene are MDHEN and SYDVKM. This CDR3 comprises 14 residues. Trimming left V 6 bases short and J 7 bases short, with 19 bases between. The CDR3 coding sequence is TGTGCCAGCAGCCGAGACAGGTACCGTGGGGAGCAGTACTTC. It yields the protein CASSRDRYRGEQYF.

The chain joins TRBV6-1 to TRBJ2-3; D may be TRBD1 (5 bases). V shed 6 bases and J shed 6 bases, with 10 bases lying between them. Per the germline V gene, CDR1 is MNHNS and CDR2 is SASEGT. The CDR3 contains 12 residues. The DNA of the CDR3 is TGTGCCAGCAGCAGGGTGTTTGATACGCAGTATTTT. It codes for CASSRVFDTQYF.

The chain employs TRBV19 and TRBJ1-5; D perhaps matches TRBD1 (5 bases). CDR3 length: 15 amino acids. Germline lookup yields CDR1 LNHDA and CDR2 SQIVND (reference sequence). V was clipped by 3 bases and J by 1 base, with 10 bases between them. CDR3 nucleotide sequence: TGTGCCAGTAGTATGGGGGGTCTGAGCAATCAGCCCCAGCATTTT. Its protein is CASSMGGLSNQPQHF. The full variable domain, in which reference TRBV19 and TRBJ1-5 provide the parts outside the CDR3, is DGGITQSPKYLFRKEGQNVTLSCEQNLNHDAMYWYRQDPGQGLRLIYYSQIVNDFQKGDIAEGYSVSREKKESFPLTVTSAQKNPTAFYLCASSMGGLSNQPQHFGDGTRLSIL.

This chain connects TRBV15 to TRBJ2-7; D may be TRBD1 (5 bases). Trimming removed 1 base at V and 6 bases at J, with 13 bases between. Germline lookup yields CDR1 LNHNV and CDR2 YYDKDF (reference sequence). CDR3 size: 14 residues. CDR3 amino acids: CATSRALWGAEQYF. CDR3 bases: TGTGCCACCAGCAGAGCTTTGTGGGGCGCCGAGCAGTACTTC. Complete variable domain (other parts from reference TRBV15 and TRBJ2-7): DAMVIQNPRYQVTQFGKPVTLSCSQTLNHNVMYWYQQKSSQAPKLLFHYYDKDFNNEADTPDNFQSRRPNTSFCFLDIRSPGLGDTAMYLCATSRALWGAEQYFGPGTRLTVT.

The V call is TRBV11-2, the J call TRBJ1-2; D gene uncertain. V gave up 0 bases and J gave up 0 bases, with 5 bases separating them. The CDR3 is 14 amino acids. The germline gives CDR1 SGHAT, CDR2 FQNNGV. The CDR3 sequence is CASSLDRTNYGYTF. In DNA, the CDR3 is TGTGCCAGCAGCTTAGACAGAACTAACTATGGCTACACCTTC.

The chain joins TRBV5-6 to TRBJ1-1; possibly TRBD1 for D (5 bases). Germline V CDR1 and CDR2: SGHDT, YYEEEE. Trimming took off 0 bases at V and 2 bases at J, with 8 bases between the two ends. This CDR3 has 14 amino acids. DNA for the CDR3: TGTGCCAGCAGCTTGGCCGGGGGAAACACTGAAGCTTTCTTT. Its translation is CASSLAGGNTEAFF.

The chain couples TRBV2 to TRBJ2-7; 11 bases map to TRBD2. Germline assignment: CDR1 SNHLY and CDR2 FYNNEI. Trimming removed 8 bases from V and 4 bases from J; junction bases left unmatched: 1. The CDR3 totals 12 residues. CDR3 DNA: TGTGCCAGCCTAGCGGGAGGATACGAGCAGTACTTC. Amino acid sequence: CASLAGGYEQYF.

The rearrangement links TRBV5-5 to TRBJ2-5; no reliable D call. The CDR3 sequence is 14 residues long. The germline V gene encodes CDR1 SGHKS and CDR2 YYEKEE (reference sequence). Trimming took 2 bases from V and 2 from J, leaving 10 bases between them. Written as DNA, the CDR3 is TGTGCCAGCAGCTTAGCTCCCCCACAAGAGACCCAGTACTTC. Its translation: CASSLAPPQETQYF.

This clone was seen just once. CDR3 in amino acids: CASSLGTGGAGTEAFF. The CDR3 DNA reads TGCGCCAGCAGCTTGGGGACAGGGGGCGCCGGCACTGAAGCTTTCTTT. This chain joins TRBV5-1 and TRBJ1-1; 11 bases map to TRBD1. Germline V lookup: CDR1 SGHRS, CDR2 YFSETQ. Unmatched junction bases numbered 5, after V lost 0 bases and J lost 4 bases. This CDR3 has 16 residues. Full variable domain (outside the CDR3, taken from reference TRBV5-1 and TRBJ1-1): KAGVTQTPRYLIKTRGQQVTLSCSPISGHRSVSWYQQTPGQGLQFLFEYFSETQRNKGNFPGRFSGRQFSNSRSEMNVSTLELGDSALYLCASSLGTGGAGTEAFFGQGTRLTVV.

The J gene is TRBJ2-7, the V gene TRBV6-5, with 7 bases lining up with TRBD1. V lost 5 bases and J lost 3; bases outside the gene matches: 7. The CDR3 totals 14 residues. From germline, CDR1 is MNHEY and CDR2 SVGAGI. The CDR3 here is CASSRPQGHYEQYF. The CDR3 bases are TGTGCCAGCAGTCGACCACAGGGGCACTACGAGCAGTACTTC.

The chain carries TRBV5-1 and TRBJ2-1, with 8 bases that match TRBD2. Germline V lookup: CDR1 SGHRS, CDR2 YFSETQ. Trimming took 1 base from V and 7 from J; bases not matched to a gene: 7. CDR3 length equals 15 residues. For the CDR3, the DNA is TGCGCCAGCAGCTTGCAAGCGGGGGACTGGAATGAGCAGTTCTTC. It encodes CASSLQAGDWNEQFF.

This rearrangement joins TRBV11-2 to TRBJ1-3; no clear D. CDR1 and CDR2 (germline): SGHAT, FQNNGV. This CDR3 is built from 15 residues. V was trimmed by 5 bases and J by 0 bases, leaving 11 bases between them. The CDR3: CASSRTGVSGNTIYF. The CDR3 bases are TGTGCCAGCAGCCGAACGGGTGTCTCTGGAAACACCATATATTTT.

The gene calls are TRBV6-1 and TRBJ2-7, with TRBD1 identical over 7 bases. The germline CDR1 and CDR2 sequences are MNHNS and SASEGT. V trimming: 0 bases; J trimming: 5 bases; junction bases outside the gene matches: 16. CDR3 length: 18 amino acids. The CDR3 loop reads CASSEALGQSRHRNEQYF. CDR3 in DNA: TGTGCCAGCAGTGAAGCGCTGGGACAGTCCCGCCACAGGAACGAGCAGTACTTC.

V gene TRBV6-6 combines with J gene TRBJ2-2, with TRBD1 identical over 9 bases. CDR3 length: 16 residues. Germline V gene data show CDR1 as MNHNY and CDR2 as SVGAGI (reference sequence). J lost 2 bases, V lost 2 bases, and 3 bases had no gene match. CDR3 residues: CASSYPGQGNTGELFF. The CDR3, as DNA: TGTGCCAGCAGTTACCCGGGACAGGGCAACACCGGGGAGCTGTTTTTT.

The gene calls are TRBV7-9 and TRBJ2-1, with 15 bases aligning to TRBD2. The CDR3 consists of 15 residues. After removal of 4 bases from V and 8 bases from J, the junction contained 3 bases not matched to a gene. Germline loops: CDR1 SEHNR, CDR2 FQNEAQ (reference sequence). CDR3 bases: TGTGCCAGCAGCTACGGACTAGCGGGAGGGGATGAGCAGTTCTTC. This translates into CASSYGLAGGDEQFF.

This clone is a singleton in its sample. The chain has TRBV6-4 and TRBJ2-1; 11 nucleotides line up with TRBD2. The CDR3 is 15 amino acids. V was pared by 3 bases and J by 6 bases, with 4 bases of the junction left unmatched. Germline V lookup: CDR1 MRHNA, CDR2 SNTAGT. As DNA, the CDR3 is TGTGCCAGCAGTGAAAAGCTAGCGGGAGGCAATGAGCAGTTCTTC. Translating it yields CASSEKLAGGNEQFF.

This clone has only one observation. The genes are TRBV9 and TRBJ2-3, with D possibly TRBD2 on 5 matching bases. The CDR3 sequence is 14 residues long. Trimming stripped 6 bases from V and 2 bases from J, with 13 bases between. The V gene's germline CDR1 is SGDLS and CDR2 YYNGEE. The CDR3 loop is CASNTGMITDTQYF. The CDR3 DNA is TGTGCCAGCAACACCGGGATGATCACAGATACGCAGTATTTT.